This entry is about one T cell receptor beta chain. This record belongs to a study of spatial heterogeneity in lung cancer. Study-level information: There were roughly 78 donors, all of them untreated patients with early-stage non-small cell lung cancer. Sequenced follow-up PBMC samples came a median of roughly two years after resection, where available. Sequencing consistently turned up more beta-chain sequences than alpha-chain sequences. The mean occurrence of each unique TCR and UMI combination in raw reads exceeded eight.

TCRdb re-analysed the 5' RACE reads in MiXCR, keeping a single row per CDR3 protein. This repertoire shows around 120,000 distinct CDR3 sequences, 9% to 15% found once; its top ten account for around a sixth. There are 12 residues in the CDR3. Per germline, CDR1 SNHLY and CDR2 FYNNEI. Deletions cut 2 bases from V and 7 bases from J, with 7 bases between. Stated time point: blood at routine non-recurrence follow-up after resection. Without sorting, whole RNA was sequenced from tumor, nontumor lung or frozen PBMC. The chain carries TRBV2 and TRBJ2-3; tentative D call: TRBD2 (5 bases). The sequence was obtained from a male donor with early-stage non-small cell lung cancer. The material sequenced was PBMCs, taken at follow-up. This CDR3 reads CASSETGYTQYF. Here the CDR3 DNA reads TGTGCCAGCAGTGAAACGGGGTATACGCAGTATTTT.